This record looks at one TCR beta chain sequence and its context. The antigen is undetermined. This sample was included in a study of radiation and T cells in renal cell carcinoma. Noted time point: blood 4 weeks post-SBRT, at nephrectomy. As to treatment: 15 Gy SBRT to primary tumor, nephrectomy 4 weeks later. Nephrectomy followed 15 Gy stereotactic body radiation by 4 weeks. This renal cell carcinoma was of the clear cell type. Regarding the study as a whole: In blood, top tumor clones expanded by 2 weeks, shrinking by 4. Without pretreatment biopsies, baseline tumor clonotype presence was undetermined.

Sequencing used immunoSEQ multiplex PCR; TCRdb keeps in-frame clones, though not all of them. The repertoire holds fewer than 80,000 clones, with less than 85% as singletons. The TCR originated in a woman in her sixties or seventies with renal cell carcinoma. Source: blood, taken from a patient whose treatment included radiotherapy and nephrectomy.

The CDR3 bases are TGTGCCAGCAGAGGGATAGATCAGCCCCAGCATTTT. Translating gives CASRGIDQPQHF. V is TRBV27 and J is TRBJ1-5; D is unclear. The CDR3 loop spans 12 amino acids. Deletions cut 6 bases from V and 5 bases from J, with 8 bases between. Germline lookup yields CDR1 MNHEY and CDR2 SMNVEV (reference sequence).